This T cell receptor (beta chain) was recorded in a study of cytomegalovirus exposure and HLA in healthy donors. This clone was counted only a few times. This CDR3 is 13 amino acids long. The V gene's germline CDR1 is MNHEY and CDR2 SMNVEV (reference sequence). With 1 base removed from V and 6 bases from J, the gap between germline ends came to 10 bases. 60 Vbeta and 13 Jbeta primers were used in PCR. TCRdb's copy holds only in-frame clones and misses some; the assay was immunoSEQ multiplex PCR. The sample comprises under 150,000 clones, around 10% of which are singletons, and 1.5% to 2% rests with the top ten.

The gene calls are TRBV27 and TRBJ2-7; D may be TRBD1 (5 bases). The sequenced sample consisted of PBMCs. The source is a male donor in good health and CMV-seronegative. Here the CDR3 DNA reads TGTGCCAGCAGTTTATACGCAGGGCTCGAGCAGTACTTC. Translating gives CASSLYAGLEQYF.